A single sample is the source of the 9 T cell receptor beta chains below, sequenced in a study of cytomegalovirus exposure and HLA in healthy donors. With 60 Vbeta and 13 Jbeta primers, the PCR was carried out. Assay: immunoSEQ multiplex PCR; the TCRdb copy retains only in-frame clones and omits some. Among under 250,000 clones listed, 70% to 85% were seen once. Sample: PBMCs. The receptors were sampled from a man aged 50 to 59 in good health and CMV-seronegative.

V is TRBV5-1 and J is TRBJ2-5; 11 bases agree with TRBD2. The DNA end is more similar to TRBJ2-7, so the J call may be wrong. CDR3 length: 16 amino acids. Germline CDR1 reads SGHRS; CDR2 reads YFSETQ. The CDR3 loop is CASRSGTSGYSYEQYF. The CDR3 nucleotides read TGCGCCAGCAGGTCCGGGACTAGCGGCTACTCCTACGAGCAGTACTTC.

The rearrangement joins TRBV6-6 to TRBJ2-1; 8 bases fit TRBD2. The V gene end was trimmed by 6 bases and the J gene end by 3 bases; junction bases not matched to a gene: 10. This CDR3 has 16 amino acids. CDR1 is MNHNY, CDR2 SVGAGI, per germline (reference sequence). CDR3 residues: CASREPKRERYNEQFF. The DNA for the CDR3 is TGTGCCAGCAGGGAACCTAAGCGGGAGCGCTACAATGAGCAGTTCTTC.

As regards this clone: Other nucleotide sequences in the sample specify the same CDR3. The chain is built from TRBV9 and TRBJ2-3, with no clear D. Germline CDR1 reads SGDLS; CDR2 reads YYNGEE. V was trimmed by 2 bases and J by 5 bases, leaving 6 bases between them. The CDR3 totals 12 residues. CDR3 protein: CASSVSGDTQYF. The CDR3 nucleotides are TGTGCCAGCAGCGTTAGTGGAGATACGCAGTATTTT.

The chain joins TRBV6-4 to TRBJ2-7, with D possibly matching TRBD2 (6 bases). The germline gives CDR1 MRHNA, CDR2 SNTAGT. V lost 10 bases to trimming and J lost 3 bases, with 13 bases between them. The CDR3 extends over 12 amino acids. CDR3 loop: CATLEGYYEQYF. The CDR3 nucleotides read TGTGCCACCTTGGAGGGTTACTACGAGCAGTACTTC.

The chain joins TRBV28 to TRBJ1-1; maybe TRBD1 (5 bases). With 5 bases removed from V and 3 bases from J, the gap between germline ends came to 16 bases. This CDR3 spans 15 amino acids. Germline assignment: CDR1 MDHEN and CDR2 SYDVKM. CDR3 sequence: CASSDPRGGDTEAFF. CDR3 nucleotide sequence: TGTGCCAGCAGTGACCCCCGGGGAGGGGACACTGAAGCTTTCTTT.

V gene TRBV5-1 combines with J gene TRBJ1-1; D is ambiguous. The CDR3 loop spans 15 amino acids. Deletions cut 6 bases from V and 0 bases from J, with 15 bases between. In germline, CDR1 is SGHRS, CDR2 YFSETQ. The CDR3 bases are TGCGCCAGCAACACGTGGGGAGCGATGAACACTGAAGCTTTCTTT. Encoded protein: CASNTWGAMNTEAFF.

The DNA of the CDR3 is TGTGCCTGGAGTCCGAAGAGCGGGTACGAGCAGTACTTC. It is translated as CAWSPKSGYEQYF. The rearrangement uses TRBV30 and TRBJ2-7; a weak D match, TRBD2 (6 bases). V lost 2 bases, J lost 4 bases, and 12 bases lay in between. The CDR3 has 13 amino acids. Germline loops: CDR1 GTSNPN, CDR2 SVGIG (reference sequence).

The rearrangement joins TRBV4-2 to TRBJ2-4, with D perhaps TRBD1 (6 bases). This CDR3 region has 14 residues. V lost 4 bases to trimming and J lost 0 bases, with 7 bases between them. In germline, CDR1 is LGHNA, CDR2 YNFKEQ. CDR3 residues: CASSPGVAKNIQYF. CDR3 DNA sequence: TGTGCCAGCAGCCCAGGGGTAGCCAAAAACATTCAGTACTTC.

This clone was seen once. The chain uses TRBV19 and TRBJ1-1, with D unresolved. CDR3 length: 12 amino acids. CDR1 is LNHDA, CDR2 SQIVND, per germline (reference sequence). V lost 8 bases and J lost 1, with 8 bases in between. The CDR3 DNA reads as TGTGCCAGTCACTACGGGAACACTGAAGCTTTCTTT. Its protein product is CASHYGNTEAFF.